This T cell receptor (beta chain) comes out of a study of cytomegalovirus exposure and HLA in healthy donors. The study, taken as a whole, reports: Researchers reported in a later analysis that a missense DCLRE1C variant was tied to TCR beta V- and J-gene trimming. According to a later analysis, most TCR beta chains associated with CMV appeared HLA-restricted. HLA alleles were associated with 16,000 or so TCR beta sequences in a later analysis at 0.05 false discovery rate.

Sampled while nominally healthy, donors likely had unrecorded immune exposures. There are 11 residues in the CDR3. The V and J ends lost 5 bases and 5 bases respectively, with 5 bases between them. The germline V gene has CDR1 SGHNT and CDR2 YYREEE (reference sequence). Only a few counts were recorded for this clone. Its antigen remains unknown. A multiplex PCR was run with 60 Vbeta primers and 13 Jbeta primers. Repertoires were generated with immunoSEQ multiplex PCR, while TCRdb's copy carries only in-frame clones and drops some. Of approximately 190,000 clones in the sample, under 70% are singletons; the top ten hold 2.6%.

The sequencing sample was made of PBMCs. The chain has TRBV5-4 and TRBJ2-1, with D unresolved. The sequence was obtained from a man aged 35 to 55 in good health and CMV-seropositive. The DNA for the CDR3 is TGTGCCAGCAGATCTAACAATGAGCAGTTCTTC. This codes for CASRSNNEQFF.